This TCR beta chain was sequenced during a study of blood T cells in healthy people across ages. Whole-study results and caveats: With naive T cell percentage, TCR beta diversity showed a strong correlation.

The CDR3 contains 13 residues. Per the germline V gene, CDR1 is LGHDT and CDR2 is YNNKEL (reference sequence). The germline V and J ends were trimmed by 3 bases and 13 bases, with 18 bases remaining between them. Many counts were recorded for this clonotype. The antigen is not known. Total RNA was isolated from each sample in quantities of at least 5.5 micrograms. Together with a sample-barcoded 5' primer, a J-beta primer mix was included in a second PCR lasting about 6 to 12 cycles. TCRdb redid the calling of the 5' RACE reads with MiXCR, one entry per CDR3 protein. The sample contains hundreds of thousands of distinct CDR3 sequences, 32% of which appear only once.

This rearrangement joins TRBV3-1 to TRBJ2-5; D unclear. The sample taken for sequencing was blood. This receptor was obtained from an elderly woman in good health. For the CDR3, the DNA is TGTGCCAGCAGCCATCATTCTGACACCCAAGCGTACTTC. Translated: CASSHHSDTQAYF.